This T cell receptor (beta chain) was sequenced in a study of beta chain features in type 1 diabetes. Whole-study context: All samples yielded 100 million to 140 million examined sorted cells.

V gave up 4 bases and J gave up 2 bases, with 18 bases separating them. CDR1 is SQVTM, CDR2 ANQGSEA, per germline. This CDR3 is 16 amino acids long. Expressed TCRB transcripts were sequenced, since all the RNA that had been isolated was reverse transcribed. The method was immunoSEQ multiplex PCR; TCRdb's version includes in-frame clones alone and lacks a portion of them. The sample comprises approximately 470,000 clones, roughly 31% of which are singletons, and roughly 0.066% rests with the top ten. Study-wide points: For type 1 diabetes patients, VDJ junctions showed fewer insertions and more deletions. Since sequencing was performed on cDNA, cells with high TCR expression could be over-represented. Shortening that was moderate but significant affected the TCRB CDR3s of Type 1 diabetes patients in all four CD4+ subsets.

In regard to this clone: The antigen remains unidentified.

This chain connects TRBV29-1 to TRBJ1-5; no clear D. The receptor comes from a man in his late teens or twenties in good health. The sequenced sample was naive CD4+ T cells from blood. The CDR3 DNA is TGCAGCGTTGTTTTGGCGACGAGGGTAGGCAATCAGCCCCAGCATTTT. Protein sequence: CSVVLATRVGNQPQHF.